This T cell receptor beta chain was sequenced during a study of cytomegalovirus exposure and HLA in healthy donors. This CDR3 contains 13 residues. V was trimmed by 2 bases and J by 4 bases, leaving 7 bases between them. CDR1 is SGDLS, CDR2 YYNGEE, per germline. Donors consisted of healthy bone marrow donors. It was with 60 Vbeta and 13 Jbeta primers that the PCR ran. Produced via immunoSEQ multiplex PCR; TCRdb's table is partial and in-frame only. This table lists approximately 170,000 clones. The chain is built from TRBV9 and TRBJ1-5, with a weak D call TRBD1 (6 bases). This clonotype was sampled from a woman between 18 and 29 years old in good health and CMV-seropositive. What was sequenced was PBMCs. CDR3 loop: CASSVGQNQPQHF. The CDR3 nucleotides are TGTGCCAGCAGCGTTGGACAGAATCAGCCCCAGCATTTT.